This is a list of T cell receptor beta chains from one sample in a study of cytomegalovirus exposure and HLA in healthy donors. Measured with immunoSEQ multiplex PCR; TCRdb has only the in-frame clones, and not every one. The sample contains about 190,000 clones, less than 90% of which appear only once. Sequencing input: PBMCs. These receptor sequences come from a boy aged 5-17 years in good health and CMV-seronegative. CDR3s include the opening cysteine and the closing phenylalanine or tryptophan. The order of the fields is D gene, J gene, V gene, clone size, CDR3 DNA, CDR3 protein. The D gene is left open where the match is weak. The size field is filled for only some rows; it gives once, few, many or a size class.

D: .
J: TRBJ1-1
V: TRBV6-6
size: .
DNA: TGTGCCAGCAACCTACAGAGTTTGAACACTGAAGCTTTCTTT
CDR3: CASNLQSLNTEAFF

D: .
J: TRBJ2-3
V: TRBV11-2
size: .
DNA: TGTGCCAGCAGCCCCGGGGGAGATACGCAGTATTTT
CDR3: CASSPGGDTQYF

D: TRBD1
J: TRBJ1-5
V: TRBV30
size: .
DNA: TGTGCCTGGAGTGTCTCACAGGGGTTTAGCAATCAGCCCCAGCATTTT
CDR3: CAWSVSQGFSNQPQHF

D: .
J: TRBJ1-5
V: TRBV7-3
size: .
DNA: TGTGCCAGCAGCCCCGACGGGATTTCCCTACAGCCCCAGCATTTT
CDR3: CASSPDGISLQPQHF

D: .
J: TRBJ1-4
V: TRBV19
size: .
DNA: TGTGCCAGTAGTTTACCCATTTGGACGGACCCCAGGGGAAAACTGTTTTTT
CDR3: CASSLPIWTDPRGKLFF

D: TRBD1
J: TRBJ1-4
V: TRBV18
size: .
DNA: TGTGCCAGCTCATCGGGACAGTTAGCTAGGGGGCTGTTTTTT
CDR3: CASSSGQLARGLFF

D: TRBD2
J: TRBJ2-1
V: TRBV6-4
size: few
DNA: TGTGCCAGCAAAAGAACGGGACTAGTGTCCAATGAGCAGTTCTTC
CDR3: CASKRTGLVSNEQFF

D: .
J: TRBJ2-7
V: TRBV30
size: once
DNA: TGTGCCTGGAGTGTAGGACTAACAGACGAGCAGTACTTC
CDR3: CAWSVGLTDEQYF

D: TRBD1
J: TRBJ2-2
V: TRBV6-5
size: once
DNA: TGTGCCAGCAGCTCCCCGGACAGGGCCACCGGGGAGCTGTTTTTT
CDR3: CASSSPDRATGELFF

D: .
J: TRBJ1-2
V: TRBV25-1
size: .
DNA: TGTGCCAGCAGTGAATATGGGGGGGGGAATGGCTACACCTTC
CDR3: CASSEYGGGNGYTF

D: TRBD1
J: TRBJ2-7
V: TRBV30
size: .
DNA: TGTGCCTGCCAGGGGGTCCCCTACGAGCAGTACTTC
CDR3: CACQGVPYEQYF

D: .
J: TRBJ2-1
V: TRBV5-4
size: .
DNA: TGTGCCAGCAGCTTGTACGGGAGAAATGAGCAGTTCTTC
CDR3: CASSLYGRNEQFF

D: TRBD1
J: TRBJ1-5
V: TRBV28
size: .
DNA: TGTGCCAGCAGTAAAGACAGGGGCAATCAGCCCCAGCATTTT
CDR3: CASSKDRGNQPQHF

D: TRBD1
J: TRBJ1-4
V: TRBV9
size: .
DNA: TGTGCCAGCAGCGGAGGAGGGGACAGGGGCGAAAAACTGTTTTTT
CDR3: CASSGGGDRGEKLFF

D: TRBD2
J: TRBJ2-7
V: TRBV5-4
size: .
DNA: TGTGCCAGCAGCCCCGGGACCCTCAGCGGGGACGAGCAGTACTTC
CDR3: CASSPGTLSGDEQYF

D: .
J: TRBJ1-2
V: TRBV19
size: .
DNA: TGTGCCAGTACCGTAGACATTACTAACTATGGCTACACCTTC
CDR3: CASTVDITNYGYTF

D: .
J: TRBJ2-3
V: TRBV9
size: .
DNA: TGTGCCAGCAGCGAAGGGACAAGGAGCACAGATACGCAGTATTTT
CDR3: CASSEGTRSTDTQYF

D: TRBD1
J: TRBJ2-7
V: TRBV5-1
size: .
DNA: TGCGCCAGCAGCTTGAGCACAGGGGGTTTCTACGAGCAGTACTTC
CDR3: CASSLSTGGFYEQYF

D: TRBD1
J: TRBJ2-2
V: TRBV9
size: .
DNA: TGTGCCAGCAGCGAAACAGGGGGCATGATCGGGGAGCTGTTTTTT
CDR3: CASSETGGMIGELFF

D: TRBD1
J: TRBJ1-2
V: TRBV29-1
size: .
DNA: TGCAGCGTTGAAGACAGGGGGTACGGCTACACCTTC
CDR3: CSVEDRGYGYTF

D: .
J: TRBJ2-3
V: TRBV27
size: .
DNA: TGTGCCAGCAGCGATCCGGCTCCAGGGGGGTGGGAGTATTTT
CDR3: CASSDPAPGGWEYF

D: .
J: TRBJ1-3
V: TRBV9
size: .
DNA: TGTGCCAGCAGCGTAGGAGTCAGGGACTCTGGAAACACCATATATTTT
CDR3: CASSVGVRDSGNTIYF

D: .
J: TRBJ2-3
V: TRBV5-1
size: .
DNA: TGCGCCAGCAGCCAACCCTCGGGGTTACGGACAGATACGCAGTATTTT
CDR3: CASSQPSGLRTDTQYF

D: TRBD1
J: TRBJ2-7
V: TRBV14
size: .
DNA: TGTGCCAGCAGCCAAGACGAGACAGGGGCCTACGAGCAGTACTTC
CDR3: CASSQDETGAYEQYF

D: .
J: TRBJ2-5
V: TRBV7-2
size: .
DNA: TGTGCCAGCAGCCCAGCGGGTCACAAAGAGACCCAGTACTTC
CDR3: CASSPAGHKETQYF

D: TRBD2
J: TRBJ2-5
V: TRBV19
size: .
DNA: TGTGCCAGTAGTAGCGCCCCGACTAGCGGGAGGCAAGAGACCCAGTACTTC
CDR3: CASSSAPTSGRQETQYF

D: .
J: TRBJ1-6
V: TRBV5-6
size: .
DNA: TGTGCCAGCAGCTATCCTAGTAATTCACCCCTCCACTTT
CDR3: CASSYPSNSPLHF

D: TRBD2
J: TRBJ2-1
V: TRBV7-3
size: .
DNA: TGTGCCAGCAGCTCCTTAGCGGGACTAGCCACCCCACGGACTGAGCAGTTCTTC
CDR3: CASSSLAGLATPRTEQFF

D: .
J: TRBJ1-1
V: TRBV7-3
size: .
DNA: TGTGCCAGCAGCTTAACGTTCCAGTCTGAAGCTTTCTTT
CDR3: CASSLTFQSEAFF

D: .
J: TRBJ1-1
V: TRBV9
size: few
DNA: TGTGCCAGCAGCGTAGATCCGCCCGCTGGCTTGAACACTGAAGCTTTCTTT
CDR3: CASSVDPPAGLNTEAFF